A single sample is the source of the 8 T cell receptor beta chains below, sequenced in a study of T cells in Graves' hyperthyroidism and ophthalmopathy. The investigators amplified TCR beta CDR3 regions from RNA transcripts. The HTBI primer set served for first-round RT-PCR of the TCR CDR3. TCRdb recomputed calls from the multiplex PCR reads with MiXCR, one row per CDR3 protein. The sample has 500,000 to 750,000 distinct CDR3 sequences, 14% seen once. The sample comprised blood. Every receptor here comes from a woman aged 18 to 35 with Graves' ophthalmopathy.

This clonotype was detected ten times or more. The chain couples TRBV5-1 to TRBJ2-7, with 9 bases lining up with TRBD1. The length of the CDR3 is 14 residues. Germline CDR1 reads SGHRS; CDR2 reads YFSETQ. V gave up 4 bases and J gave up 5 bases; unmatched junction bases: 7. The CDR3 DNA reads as TGCGCCAGCAGCGAACAGGGGGCCGGTGACGAGCAGTACTTC. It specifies CASSEQGAGDEQYF.

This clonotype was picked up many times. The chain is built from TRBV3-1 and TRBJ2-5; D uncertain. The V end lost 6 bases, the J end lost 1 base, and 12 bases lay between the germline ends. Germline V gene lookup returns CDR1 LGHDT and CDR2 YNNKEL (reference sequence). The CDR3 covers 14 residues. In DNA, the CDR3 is TGTGCCAGCAGTCCCGGAGCGAGCCAAGAGACCCAGTACTTC. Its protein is CASSPGASQETQYF.

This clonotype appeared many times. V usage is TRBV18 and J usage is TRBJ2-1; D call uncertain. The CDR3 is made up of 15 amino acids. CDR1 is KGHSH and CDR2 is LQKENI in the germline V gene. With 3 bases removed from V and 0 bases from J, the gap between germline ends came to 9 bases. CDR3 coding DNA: TGTGCCAGCTCACCGACCCGGAGCTCCTACAATGAGCAGTTCTTC. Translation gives CASSPTRSSYNEQFF.

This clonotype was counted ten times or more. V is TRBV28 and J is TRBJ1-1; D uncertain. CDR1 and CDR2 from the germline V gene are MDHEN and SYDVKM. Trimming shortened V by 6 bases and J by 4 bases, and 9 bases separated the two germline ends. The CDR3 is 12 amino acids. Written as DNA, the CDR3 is TGTGCCAGCAGCCGAGTGCGCACTGAAGCTTTCTTT. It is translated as CASSRVRTEAFF. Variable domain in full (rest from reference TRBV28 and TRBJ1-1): DVKVTQSSRYLVKRTGEKVFLECVQDMDHENMFWYRQDPGLGLRLIYFSYDVKMKEKGDIPEGYSVSREKKERFSLILESASTNQTSMYLCASSRVRTEAFFGQGTRLTVV.

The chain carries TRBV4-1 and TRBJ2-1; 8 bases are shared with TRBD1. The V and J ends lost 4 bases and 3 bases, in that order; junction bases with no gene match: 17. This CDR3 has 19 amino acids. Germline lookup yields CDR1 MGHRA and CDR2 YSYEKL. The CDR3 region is CASSRFRTGPPVGYNEQFF. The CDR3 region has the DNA TGCGCCAGCAGCCGCTTTAGGACAGGGCCGCCGGTAGGCTACAATGAGCAGTTCTTC.

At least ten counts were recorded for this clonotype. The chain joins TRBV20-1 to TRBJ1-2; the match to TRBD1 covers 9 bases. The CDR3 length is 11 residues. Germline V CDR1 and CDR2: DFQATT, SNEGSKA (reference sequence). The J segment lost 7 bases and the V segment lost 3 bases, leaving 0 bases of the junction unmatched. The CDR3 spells CSARGQGGYTF. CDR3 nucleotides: TGCAGTGCTAGGGGACAGGGTGGCTACACCTTC.

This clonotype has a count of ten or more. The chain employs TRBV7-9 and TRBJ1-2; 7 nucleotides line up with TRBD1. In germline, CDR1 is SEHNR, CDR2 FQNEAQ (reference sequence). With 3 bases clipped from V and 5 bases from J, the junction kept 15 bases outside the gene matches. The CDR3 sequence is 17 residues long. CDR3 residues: CASSFDNLGRGMYGYTF. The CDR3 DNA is TGTGCCAGCAGCTTTGACAATCTCGGCAGGGGGATGTATGGCTACACCTTC.

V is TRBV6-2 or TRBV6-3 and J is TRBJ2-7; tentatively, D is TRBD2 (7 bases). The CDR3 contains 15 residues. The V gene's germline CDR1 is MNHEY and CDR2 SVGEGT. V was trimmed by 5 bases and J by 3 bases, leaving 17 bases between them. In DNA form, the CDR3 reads TGTGCCAGCAGTGGGGGGGGGGGCTTTAACTACGAGCAGTACTTC. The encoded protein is CASSGGGGFNYEQYF.